This paragraph covers one T cell receptor (beta chain) sequence. J gave up 6 bases and V 0 bases, and 0 bases lay outside the gene matches. The CDR3 sequence is 13 residues long. Germline CDR1 is SGHTA and CDR2 is FQGNSA. Study processing details: How many nucleated cells were present was estimated from reference gene primer amplification. Sequenced by immunoSEQ multiplex PCR; TCRdb stores in-frame clones only, minus some. The D gene and trimming were derived from the DNA, and the V and J assignments and clone size from that table. This table holds a few hundred thousand clones, roughly 87% found once. Those enrolled in Seattle joined during active infection and were followed longitudinally afterward. This entry is derived from a study of blood T cell repertoires in COVID-19. Across the whole study: In each case, the material was cDNA or gDNA derived from T cells, B-cell-depleted T cells, or PBMCs.

This clonotype was obtained from a woman in her sixties or seventies with COVID-19, enrolled during active disease. Sequencing was carried out using peripheral blood. The V call is TRBV7-2, the J call TRBJ1-2, with TRBD1 identical over 8 bases. In DNA form, the CDR3 reads TGTGCCAGCAGCTTAGCACAGGGGGATGGCTACACCTTC. Its protein is CASSLAQGDGYTF.